This T cell receptor beta chain came from a study of blood T cells in healthy people across ages. Study-level findings and limits: Roughly linear age-related decline in beta diversity appeared, significant by age roughly 40.

Around 9.4 milliliters was the volume of peripheral blood drawn from each donor. Researchers isolated at least 7 million PBMCs per sample. PCR was performed a second time for roughly 7 to 11 cycles using a sample-barcoded 5' primer and a J-beta primer mix. A template-switch adaptor containing 12 random nucleotides labeled each cDNA molecule. TCRdb analysed the 5' RACE reads with MiXCR anew, one entry per CDR3 protein. Of 550,000 to 600,000 distinct CDR3 sequences listed, 27% are singletons. A few counts support this clonotype. Its matching antigen is unknown. The sequenced sample consisted of blood. The clonotype was recovered from a woman in her sixties or seventies in good health.

The CDR3 DNA reads as TGCAGCGTTGTGGGAGGACGCGAGCAGTACTTC. Translated, it gives CSVVGGREQYF. The chain joins TRBV29-1 to TRBJ2-7; tentatively, D is TRBD2 (6 bases). This CDR3 contains 11 residues. The germline V gene has CDR1 SQVTM and CDR2 ANQGSEA. V lost 4 bases and J lost 6, with 10 bases in between.